This TCR beta chain was documented in a study of identical twins. V was clipped by 4 bases and J by 1 base, with 9 bases between them. The germline V gene has CDR1 SGHRS and CDR2 YFSETQ. The CDR3 runs 13 residues. cDNA molecules carried unique molecular identifiers, and template switching added a universal primer site. TCRdb re-derived calls from the 5' RACE reads in MiXCR, one entry per CDR3 protein. The sample lists some 460,000 distinct CDR3 sequences; 14% were seen once. This clonotype appeared a few times. Its antigen is unidentified. Study-level results: Instead of following the same donors, the conclusions were based on cross-sectional statistical analysis.

These records were also assigned to another study, of yellow fever vaccine responses in identical twins.

The sample taken for sequencing was CD4+ T cells sorted from blood. The rearrangement joins TRBV5-1 to TRBJ2-7; D unclear. This clonotype was obtained from a woman aged 18-29 years in good health. The CDR3 DNA follows: TGCGCCAGCAGCCCGGTGGGGTCCTACGAGCAGTACTTC. Translation gives CASSPVGSYEQYF.